The rows below give T cell receptor beta chains drawn from one sample of a study of CD8 T cell repertoires and HIV-1 epitope variants. These receptors have no known antigen. TCRdb's copy holds only in-frame clones and misses some; the assay was immunoSEQ multiplex PCR. The sample has about 5,500 clones; around two thirds are singletons. The sample comprised cultured CD8+ T cells derived from PBMCs. The receptors come from a male donor with HIV. The CDR3 runs from the conserved cysteine through the conserved F or W. Clone size is stated in some rows and not others, as once, few, many or a class when expanded.

v_call,clone_size,cdr3_aa
TRBV5-1,once,CASSYGLAGTSTDTQYF
TRBV5-4,few,CASSGGGTRGTDTQYF
TRBV5-4,.,CASSFGGFGEQYF
TRBV10-3,.,CAISERTGEAFF
TRBV5-1,.,CASSLGLAGGGEYEQYF
TRBV29-1,.,CSVEGESDGYTF
TRBV5-6,.,CASSLDQYEQYF
TRBV4-3,few,CASSQAFGLAPGELFF
TRBV11-2,.,CASSSWRGQSTDTQYF
TRBV2,few,CASRLLGADTQYF
TRBV6-1,few,CASSEVGGDIAEAFF
TRBV7-2,.,CASSFRDSTYEQYF
TRBV4-3,few,CASSQSRGLNYGYTF
TRBV5-1,.,CASSPPNTEAFF
TRBV28,.,CASSQTGSGNTIYF
TRBV7-9,.,CASSPTGGEQFF
TRBV28,.,CASRGPGFYNEQFF
TRBV28,.,CASSPATNEKLFF
TRBV18,.,CASSPTGNYGYTF
TRBV7-9,.,CASSEGSGNTIYF
TRBV14,.,CASRAMTGLTGELFF
TRBV6-1,once,CASSDATAVSGNTIYF
TRBV19,few,CASSQGLARDTDTQYF
TRBV5-4,.,CASSPARGAMDTQYF
TRBV5-1,.,CASSLGGDEQFF
TRBV28,.,CASSLSIGLASTDTQYF
TRBV11-2,.,CASSTQDPLGRSPLHF
TRBV6-1,.,CASSETASGLMEQYF
TRBV5-6,.,CASSLSLERGEETQYF
TRBV29-1,.,CSVEDVGEQYF
TRBV30,few,CAWSFRDRGQEAFF
TRBV18,.,CASSPLGGSTTDTQYF
TRBV9,.,CASGPATNGYTF
TRBV19,.,CASSIGQTTEAFF
TRBV27,.,CASSLDGLYEQYF
TRBV5-6,.,CASSLSGQETQYF
TRBV28,.,CASLTGYNEQFF
TRBV19,.,CASSTQTDRTMREKLFF
TRBV5-1,.,CASSLTARGHGYTF
TRBV19,.,CASETGGGQPQHF
TRBV11-2,.,CASSPTGNEQFF
TRBV15,.,CATSKSGSPYEQYF
TRBV7-9,.,CASEGQGGYEQYF
TRBV27,once,CASSLKGYPTGTYGYTF
TRBV27,.,CASRITGDNEQFF
TRBV5-4,.,CASSQTGYGAAYEQYF
TRBV15,.,CATSSSLAGLTDTQYF
TRBV6-1,.,CASSGGGGYPEQYF
TRBV6-1,.,CASSEEGYSPYEQYF
TRBV29-1,few,CSVSGSYGYTF
TRBV19,.,CASSIGGLSNQPQHF
TRBV5-4,.,CASSMAWGNTGELFF
TRBV10-2,.,CASSDPRQGETSYEQYF